This record covers a single T cell receptor beta chain. The data stem from a study of blood T cell repertoires in COVID-19. TCRdb keeps only in-frame clones here, not all; method: immunoSEQ multiplex PCR. Here the sample spans 250,000 to 350,000 clones, approximately 90% being singletons. The V segment lost 4 bases and the J segment 3 bases; nucleotides outside the gene matches: 3. Germline V CDR1 and CDR2: MNHEY, SVGAGI. CDR3 length: 13 residues. Which cohort a participant joined came from the clinical history participants gave. J is TRBJ2-7 and V is TRBV6-5, with TRBD1 identical over 7 bases. The sequence came from a woman younger than 45 who had recovered from COVID-19. The sample comprised PBMCs or T cells enriched from blood (not recorded which). The chain's CDR3 is CASSLGTVYEQYF. The CDR3 DNA is TGTGCCAGCAGTTTGGGGACAGTCTACGAGCAGTACTTC.